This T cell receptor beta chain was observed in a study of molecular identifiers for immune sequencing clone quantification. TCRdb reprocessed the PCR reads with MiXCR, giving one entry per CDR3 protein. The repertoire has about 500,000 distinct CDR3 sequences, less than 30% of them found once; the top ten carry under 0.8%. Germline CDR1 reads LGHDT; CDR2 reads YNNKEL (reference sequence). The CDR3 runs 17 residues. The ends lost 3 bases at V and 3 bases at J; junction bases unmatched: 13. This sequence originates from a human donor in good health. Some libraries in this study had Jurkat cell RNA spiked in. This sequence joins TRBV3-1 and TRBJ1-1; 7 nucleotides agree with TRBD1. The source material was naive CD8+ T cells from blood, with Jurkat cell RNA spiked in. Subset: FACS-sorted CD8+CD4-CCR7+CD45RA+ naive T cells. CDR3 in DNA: TGTGCCAGCAGCCAGGGGGTCGTACAGGGGTTTCACACTGAAGCTTTCTTT. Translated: CASSQGVVQGFHTEAFF.